These 19 T cell receptor beta chains came from one sample sequenced in a study of cytomegalovirus exposure and HLA in healthy donors. The study ran its PCR with 60 Vbeta and 13 Jbeta primers. The protocol was immunoSEQ multiplex PCR, while the TCRdb copy is restricted to in-frame clones and leaves out a portion. The top ten hold 2.5% to 3% of the sample, which has over 85,000 clones, roughly 83% seen once. The sample comprised PBMCs. The receptors here all came from a man in his forties in good health and CMV-seronegative.

V and J are TRBV7-8 and TRBJ2-5; D is unclear. The J call may not be correct, given that the DNA end is closer to TRBJ2-7. The CDR3 runs 13 residues. CDR1 is SGHVS, CDR2 FQNEAQ, per germline. The CDR3 nucleotides are TGTGCCAGCAGCTTTGACACGCTCTACGAGCAGTACTTC. Its protein product is CASSFDTLYEQYF.

Notes on this clone: The junction departs from germline at one end; a sequencing error may be responsible. Distinct nucleotide sequences in the sample also encode this CDR3. The V call is TRBV13, the J call TRBJ2-1, with 7 bases aligning to TRBD1. The CDR3 totals 14 residues. The V gene's germline CDR1 is PRHDT and CDR2 FYEKMQ (reference sequence). CDR3 region: CASSSDRFFHEQFF. In DNA, the CDR3 is TGCGCCAGCAGCTCGGACAGGTTTTTCCATGAGCAGTTCTTC.

This chain links TRBV9 with TRBJ2-3, with D perhaps matching TRBD2 (7 bases). This CDR3 comprises 16 residues. The ends were cut back, 3 bases at V and 4 bases at J, with 18 bases in the middle. Germline V lookup: CDR1 SGDLS, CDR2 YYNGEE. CDR3 loop: CASSGRGGGAADTQYF. Written as DNA, the CDR3 is TGTGCCAGCAGCGGAAGGGGAGGGGGGGCCGCAGATACGCAGTATTTT. Supplemented by reference TRBV9 and TRBJ2-3, the full variable domain reads DSGVTQTPKHLITATGQRVTLRCSPRSGDLSVYWYQQSLDQGLQFLIQYYNGEERAKGNILERFSAQQFPDLHSELNLSSLELGDSALYFCASSGRGGGAADTQYFGPGTRLTVL.

CDR3 nucleotides: TGTGCCAGCAGCAACAAGGGACAGGGCTTCTACGAGCAGTACTTC. Amino acids: CASSNKGQGFYEQYF. The chain is built from TRBV7-2 and TRBJ2-7; 9 bases fit TRBD1. Germline V gene data show CDR1 as SGHTA and CDR2 as FQGNSA. The junction had 8 bases not matched to a gene; V was cut back by 5 bases and J by 3 bases. The CDR3 is 15 residues long.

This clone was counted only a few times. The rearrangement joins TRBV5-6 to TRBJ1-2; D remains ambiguous. V was cut by 6 bases and J by 4 bases, with 10 bases left in between. This CDR3 has 12 amino acids. Germline V gene data show CDR1 as SGHDT and CDR2 as YYEEEE. In DNA form, the CDR3 reads TGTGCCAGCACCCGGGAGGGCTATGGCTACACCTTC. Amino acids: CASTREGYGYTF.

This sequence joins TRBV2 and TRBJ2-3; no clear D. The CDR3 totals 12 residues. The V and J ends lost 6 bases and 5 bases respectively, with 9 bases between them. CDR1 and CDR2 (germline): SNHLY, FYNNEI. The CDR3 region is CASSGNRDTQYF. CDR3 DNA sequence: TGTGCCAGCAGCGGTAATAGAGATACGCAGTATTTT.

The chain couples TRBV18 to TRBJ2-2; a possible D gene is TRBD2 (6 bases). Germline assignment: CDR1 KGHSH and CDR2 LQKENI. This CDR3 spans 14 amino acids. The CDR3 nucleotides read TGTCTCACCCGCGGGACGGCGAACACCGGGGAGCTGTTTTTT. Residues: CLTRGTANTGELFF.

About this clone itself: One end of the junction fails to match germline, which may point to a read error. The V gene is TRBV7-2, the J gene TRBJ2-3; TRBD2 aligns across 16 bases. CDR1 and CDR2 from the germline V gene are SGHTA and FQGNSA. The CDR3 spans 15 residues. CDR3 in amino acids: CASSLRLGTSGGALF. In DNA, the CDR3 is TGTGCCAGCAGCTTGCGACTTGGGACTAGCGGGGGGGCACTCTTT.

This clone has just one count. This chain joins TRBV27 and TRBJ2-2; no definite D call. Trimming took 8 bases from V and 6 from J, leaving 16 bases between them. Germline V gene data show CDR1 as MNHEY and CDR2 as SMNVEV (reference sequence). The CDR3 extends over 14 amino acids. The chain's CDR3 is CASGPSSVAGELFF. CDR3 sequence (DNA): TGTGCCAGCGGCCCTTCCAGCGTGGCCGGGGAGCTGTTTTTT.

The CDR3 sequence: CASSYPDGVEQYF. For the CDR3, the DNA is TGTGCCAGCAGTTACCCGGACGGGGTCGAGCAGTACTTC. The V and J genes are TRBV6-6 and TRBJ2-7; D is possibly TRBD2 (5 bases). From germline, CDR1 is MNHNY and CDR2 SVGAGI (reference sequence). Trimming took 2 bases from V and 6 from J, leaving 11 bases between them. The CDR3 has 13 residues.

J is TRBJ2-5 and V is TRBV5-1, with TRBD2 identical over 11 bases. The CDR3 length is 16 residues. The ends lost 6 bases at V and 5 bases at J; junction bases unmatched: 12. CDR1 is SGHRS and CDR2 is YFSETQ in the germline V gene. CDR3 in amino acids: CASNPGTSGSRETQYF. The CDR3 nucleotides read TGCGCCAGCAACCCGGGGACTAGCGGCTCCCGTGAGACCCAGTACTTC.

The chain is built from TRBV4-3 and TRBJ2-1; TRBD1 aligns across 8 bases. Germline trimming cut 3 bases from V and 0 bases from J; bases unmatched to any gene: 7. The V gene's germline CDR1 is LGHNA and CDR2 YSLEER. The length of the CDR3 is 17 residues. CDR3 in DNA: TGCGCCAGCAGCCAGGAGTACAGGGGGGACTCCTACAATGAGCAGTTCTTC. Amino acid sequence: CASSQEYRGDSYNEQFF.

In this sample, this clone turned up once. V gene TRBV6-6 combines with J gene TRBJ2-1, with 8 nucleotides matching TRBD1. The CDR3 runs 15 residues. The germline CDR1 and CDR2 sequences are MNHNY and SVGAGI (reference sequence). V lost 0 bases to trimming and J lost 3 bases; unmatched junction nucleotides: 1. The CDR3 DNA sequence: TGTGCCAGCAGTTACTCAGGGACAGGCTACAATGAGCAGTTCTTC. Protein sequence: CASSYSGTGYNEQFF.

The DNA of the CDR3 is TGTGCCAGCAGTGAATTGGGAGCTAATGAAAAACTGTTTTTT. Amino acid sequence: CASSELGANEKLFF. The chain recombines TRBV2 with TRBJ1-4; D is ambiguous. V was clipped by 2 bases and J by 3 bases, with 7 bases between them. The germline V gene has CDR1 SNHLY and CDR2 FYNNEI. This CDR3 has 14 residues.

In its sample, this clone was seen a few times. This chain joins TRBV27 and TRBJ2-2; D may be TRBD2 (5 bases). The V gene's germline CDR1 is MNHEY and CDR2 SMNVEV (reference sequence). V was cut by 4 bases and J by 0 bases, with 24 bases left in between. CDR3 length: 20 residues. The CDR3 is CASSSRVRASQAANTGELFF. The CDR3 bases are TGTGCCAGCAGTTCGCGGGTCCGAGCTTCTCAAGCCGCGAACACCGGGGAGCTGTTTTTT.

The chain carries TRBV9 and TRBJ2-7; a weak D match, TRBD1 (6 bases). Trimming cost V 0 bases and J 2 bases, with 15 bases left between them. This CDR3 region has 16 residues. The germline V gene encodes CDR1 SGDLS and CDR2 YYNGEE. CDR3 coding DNA: TGTGCCAGCAGCGTAGATTCCAGGACAGTCGCCTACGAGCAGTACTTC. Protein: CASSVDSRTVAYEQYF.

The chain combines TRBV30 with TRBJ2-1; 10 nucleotides match TRBD2. CDR1 is GTSNPN, CDR2 SVGIG, per germline (reference sequence). V was clipped by 2 bases and J by 4 bases; unmatched bases: 2. CDR3 size: 14 residues. Here the CDR3 DNA reads TGTGCCTGGAGTAAAGCGGGGGGGTACAATGAGCAGTTCTTC. This translates into CAWSKAGGYNEQFF. Full variable domain (rest looked up from reference TRBV30 and TRBJ2-1): SQTIHQWPATLVQPVGSPLSLECTVEGTSNPNLYWYRQAAGRGLQLLFYSVGIGQISSEVPQNLSASRPQDRQFILSSKKLLLSDSGFYLCAWSKAGGYNEQFFGPGTRLTVL.

This chain connects TRBV19 to TRBJ1-1; TRBD1 is a possible D gene (5 bases). Trimming shortened V by 2 bases and J by 1 base, and 11 bases separated the two germline ends. CDR1 LNHDA and CDR2 SQIVND come from the germline V gene (reference sequence). The CDR3 contains 15 residues. In DNA form, the CDR3 reads TGTGCCAGTAGTATAAGGGGAAAGTCGAACACTGAAGCTTTCTTT. Encoded protein: CASSIRGKSNTEAFF.

The chain carries TRBV9 and TRBJ1-5, with 9 bases fitting TRBD1. CDR1 and CDR2 (germline): SGDLS, YYNGEE. J gave up 8 bases and V 3 bases, and 9 bases lay outside the gene matches. This CDR3 spans 15 amino acids. CDR3 loop: CASSAGQGIMEPQHF. The CDR3 region has the DNA TGTGCCAGCAGCGCCGGACAGGGGATAATGGAGCCCCAGCATTTT.